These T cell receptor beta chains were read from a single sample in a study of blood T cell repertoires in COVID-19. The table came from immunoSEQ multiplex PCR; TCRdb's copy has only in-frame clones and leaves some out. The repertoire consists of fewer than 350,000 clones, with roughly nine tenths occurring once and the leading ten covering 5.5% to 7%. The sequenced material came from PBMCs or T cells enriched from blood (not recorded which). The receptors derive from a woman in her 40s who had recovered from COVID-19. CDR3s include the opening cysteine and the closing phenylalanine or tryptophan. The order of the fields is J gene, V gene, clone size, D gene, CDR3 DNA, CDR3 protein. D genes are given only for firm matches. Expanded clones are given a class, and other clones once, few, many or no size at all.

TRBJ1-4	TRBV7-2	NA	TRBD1	TGTGCCAGCAGCTTAGGCCCAGGGGGCGGGACTAATGAAAAACTGTTTTTT	CASSLGPGGGTNEKLFF
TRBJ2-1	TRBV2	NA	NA	TGTGCCAGCAGTCAACGGGACTTCTACAATGAGCAGTTCTTC	CASSQRDFYNEQFF
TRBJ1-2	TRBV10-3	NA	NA	TGTGCCATCAGACAGGGCCCCGGTAGTGGCTACACCTTC	CAIRQGPGSGYTF
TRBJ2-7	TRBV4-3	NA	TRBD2	TGCGCCAGCAGTCAGACTAGCGGGGCAACCTACGAGCAGTACTTC	CASSQTSGATYEQYF
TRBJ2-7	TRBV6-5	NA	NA	TGTGCCAGCAGTTACAGTTGGGCAGACTACGAGCAGTACTTC	CASSYSWADYEQYF
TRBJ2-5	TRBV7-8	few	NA	TGTGCCAGCAGCTTAGAGGGCGGCAGGGTGGAGACCCAGTACTTC	CASSLEGGRVETQYF
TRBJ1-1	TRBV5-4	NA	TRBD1	TGTGCCAGCAGCACCTACCACAGGGGGACTGAAGCTTTCTTT	CASSTYHRGTEAFF
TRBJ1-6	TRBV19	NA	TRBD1	TGTGCCAGTAGGAAGACAGGGGCCGAGGGGTCACCCCTCCACTTT	CASRKTGAEGSPLHF
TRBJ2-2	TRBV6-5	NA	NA	TGTGCCAGCAGTTATTCAATTAGTGCGTGGGAGCTGTTTTTT	CASSYSISAWELFF
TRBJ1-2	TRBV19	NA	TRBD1	TGTGCCAGTAGTCATTTACAGGGGCCTTTACGTTTCTATGGCTACACCTTC	CASSHLQGPLRFYGYTF
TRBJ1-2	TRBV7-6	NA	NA	TGTGCCAGCAGCTTAGGTCCCGGCTTGATAAACGGGGGCTACACCTTC	CASSLGPGLINGGYTF
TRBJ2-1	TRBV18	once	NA	TGTGCCAGCTCACCATACGGGACTCCCTACAATGAGCAGTTCTTC	CASSPYGTPYNEQFF
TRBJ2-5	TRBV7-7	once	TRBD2	TGTGCTAGCAGCCCAGGGACTAGCGGGAGTTTAGAGACCCAGTACTTC	CASSPGTSGSLETQYF
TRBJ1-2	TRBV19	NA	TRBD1	TGTGCCAGTAGTATTTGGGGACAGGGAAACTATGGCTACACCTTC	CASSIWGQGNYGYTF
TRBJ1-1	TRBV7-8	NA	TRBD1	TGTGCCAGCAGCCTTGGACAGGGAGGAAACACTGAAGCTTTCTTT	CASSLGQGGNTEAFF
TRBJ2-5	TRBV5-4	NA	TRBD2	TGTGCCAGCAGCTCCAGCGGGAGAGGGGAGACCCAGTACTTC	CASSSSGRGETQYF
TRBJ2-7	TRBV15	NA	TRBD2	TGTGCCACCAATGGAGGGACAAATAGCGGGAGCATGGACGAGCAGTACTTC	CATNGGTNSGSMDEQYF
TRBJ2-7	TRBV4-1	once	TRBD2	TGCGCCAGCAGCCAAGCGACTAGCGGCCTCTACGAGCAGTACTTC	CASSQATSGLYEQYF
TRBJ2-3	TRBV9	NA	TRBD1	TGTGCCAGCAGCGTAAATGGACAGGGGTTCACAGATACGCAGTATTTT	CASSVNGQGFTDTQYF
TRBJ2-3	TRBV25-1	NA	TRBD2	TGTGCCAGCAGCCCTAGCGGGAAATCAGATACGCAGTATTTT	CASSPSGKSDTQYF
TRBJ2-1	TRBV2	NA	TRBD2	TGTGCCAGCAGTGAACGCGGGAGGGCCCTCGGGGGTGAGCAGTTCTTC	CASSERGRALGGEQFF
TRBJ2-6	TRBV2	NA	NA	TGTGCCAGCAGGGCCCCAGGGGCTGGGGCCAACGTCCTGACTTTC	CASRAPGAGANVLTF
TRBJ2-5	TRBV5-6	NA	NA	TGTGCCAGCAGCTTGGCGGACAGACAAGAGACCCAGTACTTC	CASSLADRQETQYF
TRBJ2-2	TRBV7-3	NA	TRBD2	TGTGCCAGCAGCTTAACGCGGGAGGGCCTTGCCGGGGAGCTGTTTTTT	CASSLTREGLAGELFF
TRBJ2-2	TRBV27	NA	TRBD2	TGTGCCAGCACCACCACGGGACTAGCGGGGGGCACCGGGGAGCTGTTTTTT	CASTTTGLAGGTGELFF
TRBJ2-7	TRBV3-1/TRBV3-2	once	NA	TGTGCCAGCAGCTTGCGGCCCGGCGAGCAGTACTTC	CASSLRPGEQYF
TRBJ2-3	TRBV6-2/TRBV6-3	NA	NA	TGTGCCAGCAGTTGGGCGCGCGCAGATACGCAGTATTTT	CASSWARADTQYF
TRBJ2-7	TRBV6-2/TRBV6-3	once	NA	TGTGCCAGCAGTTACTGGGCAAGCTACGAGCAGTACTTC	CASSYWASYEQYF
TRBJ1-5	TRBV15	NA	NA	TGTGCCACCAGCAGAGGACAGGTTTGGTCGTCCCAGCATTTT	CATSRGQVWSSQHF
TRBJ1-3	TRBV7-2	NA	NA	TGTGCCAGCAGCTTAACTCGACAGGGAAACACCATATATTTT	CASSLTRQGNTIYF
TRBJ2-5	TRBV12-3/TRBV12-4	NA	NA	TGTGCCAGCAGTCAAGACAGGCGGGAGACCCAGTACTTC	CASSQDRRETQYF
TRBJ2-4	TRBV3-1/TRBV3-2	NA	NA	TGTGCCAGCAGCCAAGATAGCGCACAAAAAAACATTCAGTACTTC	CASSQDSAQKNIQYF
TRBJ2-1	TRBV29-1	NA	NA	TGCAGCGTTGAGAGGGTTGATGAGCAGTTCTTC	CSVERVDEQFF
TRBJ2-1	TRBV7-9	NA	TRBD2	TGTGCCAGCAGGGTAGTAGGGCGCGGGAGGGAGTTCTTC	CASRVVGRGREFF
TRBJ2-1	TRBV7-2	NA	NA	TGTGCCAGCAGCTTAGTGGGGACCCCGGGGACATCCTACAATGAGCAGTTCTTC	CASSLVGTPGTSYNEQFF
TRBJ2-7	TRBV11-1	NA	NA	TGTGCCAGCAGCTTAGAACTATCCCGGGACGAGCAGTACTTC	CASSLELSRDEQYF
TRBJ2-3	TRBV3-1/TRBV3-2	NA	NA	TGTGCCAGCAGCCAAGGCACGGAGGGGCCGCAGTATTTT	CASSQGTEGPQYF
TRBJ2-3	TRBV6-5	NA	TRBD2	TGTGCCAGCAGATTAGCGGGAGTCGCAGATACGCAGTATTTT	CASRLAGVADTQYF
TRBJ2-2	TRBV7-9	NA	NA	TGTGCCAGCAGCTGGGACACAGGTGGGAAGGTCCGGGAGCTGTTTTTT	CASSWDTGGKVRELFF
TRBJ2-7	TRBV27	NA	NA	TGTGCCAGCAGTGGACTCGAAAGCTCCTACGAGCAGTACTTC	CASSGLESSYEQYF
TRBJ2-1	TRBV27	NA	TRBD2	TGTGCCAGCAGTTTACGCGGGAGGGCAGGCAGAGATGAGCAGTTCTTC	CASSLRGRAGRDEQFF
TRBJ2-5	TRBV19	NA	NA	TGTGCCAGTAGTCCACGACAGGAGTCCGAGACCCAGTACTTC	CASSPRQESETQYF
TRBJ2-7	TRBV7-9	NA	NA	TGTGCCAGCAGCTTATCAGGGGGGAAATTCGTTAAGGCCTACGAGCAGTACTTC	CASSLSGGKFVKAYEQYF
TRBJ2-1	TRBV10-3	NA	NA	TGTGCCATCAGTGACCAAACTATTACGAGTGAGCAGTTCTTC	CAISDQTITSEQFF
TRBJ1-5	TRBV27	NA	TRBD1	TGTGCCAGCAGCTCACTCCGGGACAGGGACGCCTATAGCAATCAGCCCCAGCATTTT	CASSSLRDRDAYSNQPQHF
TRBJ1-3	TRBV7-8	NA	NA	TGTGCCAGCAGCCGTGACATTCACTCTGGAAACACCATATATTTT	CASSRDIHSGNTIYF
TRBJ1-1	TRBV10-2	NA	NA	TGCGCCAGCAGTGAAGGGGAAACTGAAGCTTTCTTT	CASSEGETEAFF
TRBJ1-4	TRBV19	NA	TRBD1	TGTGCCAGTAGTAGACAGGGGGTGACTAATGAAAAACTGTTTTTT	CASSRQGVTNEKLFF
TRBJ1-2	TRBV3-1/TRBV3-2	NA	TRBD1	TGTGCCAGCAGCCGTCAGGGGGCCTACTATGGCTACACCTTC	CASSRQGAYYGYTF
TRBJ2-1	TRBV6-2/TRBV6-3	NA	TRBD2	TGTGCCAGCAGTTACGGCGGTAGCGGGAGGGCCGGGAATGAGCAGTTCTTC	CASSYGGSGRAGNEQFF
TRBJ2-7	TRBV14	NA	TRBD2	TGTGCCAGCCCCGGGGGGGGCTATCGGGAGCAGTACTTC	CASPGGGYREQYF
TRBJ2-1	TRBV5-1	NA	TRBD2	TGCGCCACGAAACCGACCGGACTAGCGGTCGCAAGCGGGCATGAGCAGTTCTTC	CATKPTGLAVASGHEQFF
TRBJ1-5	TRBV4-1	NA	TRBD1	TGCGCCAGCAGCCATCAAAATCAGGGACAGGGTTACGGACAGCCCCAGCATTTT	CASSHQNQGQGYGQPQHF
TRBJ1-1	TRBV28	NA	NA	TGTGCCAGCAGGCCCGGAACGTCGGGCACTGAAGCTTTCTTT	CASRPGTSGTEAFF
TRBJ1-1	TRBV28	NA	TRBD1	TGTGCCAGCAGACCCCACAGGGGGCCTCGGGGCACTGAAGCTTTCTTT	CASRPHRGPRGTEAFF